A single sample is the source of the 25 T cell receptor beta chains below, sequenced in a study of CD8+ T cells in alopecia areata. Stated treatment: oral pan-JAK inhibitor, 5-10 mg twice daily. Extracted RNA was reverse transcribed, and the resulting cDNA served as sequencing template. Libraries were prepared by immunoSEQ multiplex PCR; TCRdb keeps only in-frame clonotypes and omits some of them. This table holds about 110,000 clones, about three fifths found once. Material: CD8+ T cells sorted from blood, obtained at week 24, from a patient treated with tofacitinib. These receptors came from a human donor with alopecia areata.

This chain uses TRBV4-3 with TRBJ2-5, with D perhaps matching TRBD1 (6 bases). The CDR3 loop spans 15 amino acids. The V gene's germline CDR1 is LGHNA and CDR2 YSLEER. The V end lost 0 bases, the J end lost 3 bases, and 11 bases lay between the germline ends. Written as DNA, the CDR3 is TGCGCCAGCAGCCAAGATTATGAGGGGGAAGAGACCCAGTACTTC. Protein: CASSQDYEGEETQYF.

This clone has more than one count but fewer than ten. This chain links TRBV7-9 with TRBJ1-5; no clear D. The CDR3 has 15 amino acids. V gave up 5 bases and J gave up 6 bases, with 17 bases separating them. CDR1 and CDR2 from the germline V gene are SEHNR and FQNEAQ (reference sequence). Here the CDR3 DNA reads TGTGCCAGCAGCACTGAAAGGGAGATTGGTCAGCCCCAGCATTTT. This sequence encodes CASSTEREIGQPQHF. The whole variable domain, filled in from reference TRBV7-9 and TRBJ1-5, reads DTGVSQNPRHKITKRGQNVTFRCDPISEHNRLYWYRQTLGQGPEFLTYFQNEAQLEKSRLLSDRFSAERPKGSFSTLEIQRTEQGDSAMYLCASSTEREIGQPQHFGDGTRLSIL.

This clone was seen ten or more times. V is TRBV11-2 and J is TRBJ2-5, with D possibly TRBD2 on 5 matching bases. Germline V CDR1 and CDR2: SGHAT, FQNNGV. This CDR3 is 16 amino acids long. Trimming left V 0 bases short and J 3 bases short, with 14 bases between. The CDR3 DNA is TGTGCCAGCAGCTTAGATTGGCTAGAGAGGGAAGAGACCCAGTACTTC. It translates to CASSLDWLEREETQYF.

This clone appeared a single time. The rearrangement uses TRBV27 and TRBJ1-2, with D unclear. CDR1 is MNHEY, CDR2 SMNVEV, per germline (reference sequence). The V end was cut by 2 bases, the J end by 4 bases, with 8 bases between. This CDR3 is 13 amino acids long. CDR3 sequence: CASSLQSGYGYTF. The CDR3 region has the DNA TGTGCCAGCAGTTTACAGTCAGGCTATGGCTACACCTTC.

This clone was picked up a small number of times. The chain is built from TRBV9 and TRBJ2-5, with D hard to call. The CDR3 has 12 residues. Germline V lookup: CDR1 SGDLS, CDR2 YYNGEE. Trimming took off 4 bases at V and 4 bases at J, with 8 bases between the two ends. The CDR3 is CASSPPTETQYF. The CDR3 coding sequence is TGTGCCAGCAGCCCGCCTACAGAGACCCAGTACTTC.

The chain uses TRBV7-2 and TRBJ2-3, with D perhaps TRBD2 (5 bases). This CDR3 spans 13 amino acids. V lost 0 bases and J 5 bases, leaving 6 bases between the germline ends. CDR1 is SGHTA and CDR2 is FQGNSA in the germline V gene. The CDR3 DNA follows: TGTGCCAGCAGCTTAGCCGGGGAAGATACGCAGTATTTT. Translated, it gives CASSLAGEDTQYF.

The chain recombines TRBV25-1 with TRBJ2-1; 11 nucleotides align to TRBD2. CDR1 and CDR2 from the germline V gene are MGHDK and SYGVNS. J lost 3 bases, V lost 7 bases, and 5 bases had no gene match. The length of the CDR3 is 15 residues. For the CDR3, the DNA is TGTGCCAGCACATATGGGACTAGCGGCTACAATGAGCAGTTCTTC. This codes for CASTYGTSGYNEQFF.

The chain combines TRBV4-3 with TRBJ1-1; D call uncertain. There are 14 residues in the CDR3. The germline CDR1 and CDR2 sequences are LGHNA and YSLEER. V lost 4 bases and J lost 2, with 11 bases in between. The CDR3, as DNA: TGCGCCAGCAGCCTGACACCGACCAACACTGAAGCTTTCTTT. Translating it yields CASSLTPTNTEAFF.

This chain joins TRBV7-8 and TRBJ2-2, with TRBD1 identical over 10 bases. Germline V lookup: CDR1 SGHVS, CDR2 FQNEAQ. This CDR3 is 15 amino acids long. V lost 5 bases to trimming and J lost 5 bases; unmatched junction nucleotides: 5. DNA for the CDR3: TGTGCCAGCAGCACAGACAGGGGGCAAACCGGGGAGCTGTTTTTT. Its protein product is CASSTDRGQTGELFF. Full variable domain (rest looked up from reference TRBV7-8 and TRBJ2-2): GAGVSQSPRYKVAKRGQDVALRCDPISGHVSLFWYQQALGQGPEFLTYFQNEAQLDKSGLPSDRFFAERPEGSVSTLKIQRTQQEDSAVYLCASSTDRGQTGELFFGEGSRLTVL.

This clone was seen a handful of times. The chain joins TRBV30 to TRBJ2-7; perhaps TRBD2 as D (6 bases). The length of the CDR3 is 16 residues. Germline CDR1 is GTSNPN and CDR2 is SVGIG (reference sequence). The germline V and J ends were trimmed by 1 base and 6 bases, with 22 bases remaining between them. This CDR3 reads CAWSAPGVQVGGEQYF. DNA of the CDR3: TGTGCCTGGAGTGCCCCCGGGGTTCAGGTCGGGGGCGAGCAGTACTTC.

This clone appeared a single time. The J gene is TRBJ1-1, the V gene TRBV4-1; a weak D match, TRBD1 (5 bases). From germline, CDR1 is MGHRA and CDR2 YSYEKL. Trimming took off 1 base at V and 0 bases at J, with 6 bases between the two ends. The CDR3 is 14 amino acids. The CDR3 protein is CASSQVGVNTEAFF. CDR3 in DNA: TGCGCCAGCAGCCAAGTGGGGGTGAACACTGAAGCTTTCTTT.

The rearrangement links TRBV27 to TRBJ2-7; a weak D match, TRBD1 (6 bases). Trimming stripped 6 bases from V and 2 bases from J, with 20 bases between. Germline values: CDR1 MNHEY, CDR2 SMNVEV (reference sequence). This CDR3 comprises 16 residues. CDR3 in DNA: TGTGCCAGCAGCGTCCTAGGACAGCCGCTCGCCTACGAGCAGTACTTC. Translating it yields CASSVLGQPLAYEQYF.

The gene calls are TRBV6-1 and TRBJ1-6; TRBD1 might be the D (6 bases). CDR3 size: 18 residues. Germline CDR1 reads MNHNS; CDR2 reads SASEGT. Trimming shortened V by 4 bases and J by 0 bases, and 16 bases separated the two germline ends. CDR3 residues: CASSGGDIPSSYNSPLHF. CDR3 nucleotides: TGTGCCAGCAGTGGGGGGGACATCCCCAGCTCCTATAATTCACCCCTCCACTTT.

V and J are TRBV13 and TRBJ2-1, with TRBD2 as a possible D gene (5 bases). Per germline, CDR1 PRHDT and CDR2 FYEKMQ (reference sequence). CDR3 size: 16 residues. Trimming removed 2 bases from V and 0 bases from J, with 11 bases in between. In DNA form, the CDR3 reads TGTGCCAGCAGCTTAAGAGGGCCCAGCTCCTACAATGAGCAGTTCTTC. Encoded protein: CASSLRGPSSYNEQFF.

The V gene is TRBV5-6, the J gene TRBJ2-7, with D unclear. This CDR3 has 12 amino acids. Germline-derived CDR1 and CDR2 are SGHDT and YYEEEE. The V end lost 3 bases, the J end lost 0 bases, and 4 bases lay between the germline ends. As DNA, the CDR3 is TGTGCCAGCAGCTGGAGCTCCTACGAGCAGTACTTC. Translated: CASSWSSYEQYF.

This clone was found once. The V and J genes are TRBV29-1 and TRBJ2-4; the D gene could be TRBD1 or TRBD2 (6 bases each). V gave up 5 bases and J gave up 8 bases, with 16 bases separating them. The CDR3 has 13 amino acids. Germline lookup yields CDR1 SQVTM and CDR2 ANQGSEA. CDR3 in amino acids: CSVCPSRGDIQYF. Here the CDR3 DNA reads TGCAGCGTTTGTCCGTCGAGGGGGGACATTCAGTACTTC.

This clone was seen a few times. The J gene is TRBJ2-1, the V gene TRBV12-5; D could derive from TRBD1 or TRBD2 (5 bases each). V lost 5 bases and J lost 9, with 11 bases in between. The CDR3 loop spans 12 amino acids. The V gene's germline CDR1 is LGHNT and CDR2 FRNRAP. Here the CDR3 DNA reads TGTGCTAGTGGTACTGGGGGTAGTGAGCAGTTCTTC. Protein product: CASGTGGSEQFF.

The chain is built from TRBV25-1 and TRBJ2-2, with a tentative D call TRBD2 (5 bases). V was trimmed by 6 bases and J by 3 bases, leaving 11 bases between them. CDR1 and CDR2 from the germline V gene are MGHDK and SYGVNS. CDR3 length equals 14 residues. The DNA for the CDR3 is TGTGCCAGCAGCAAATTCGGGGACACCGGGGAGCTGTTTTTT. Translating gives CASSKFGDTGELFF. Filled out from reference TRBV25-1 and TRBJ2-2, the complete variable domain reads EADIYQTPRYLVIGTGKKITLECSQTMGHDKMYWYQQDPGMELHLIHYSYGVNSTEKGDLSSESTVSRIRTEHFPLTLESARPSHTSQYLCASSKFGDTGELFFGEGSRLTVL.

About this clone itself: In the same sample, other DNA sequences code for this CDR3. This chain uses TRBV5-6 with TRBJ1-6; D not resolved. This CDR3 has 16 residues. Trimming took off 2 bases at V and 0 bases at J, with 9 bases between the two ends. Germline V CDR1 and CDR2: SGHDT, YYEEEE. As DNA, the CDR3 is TGTGCCAGCAGCTTTGGTGGGAGCTCCTATAATTCACCCCTCCACTTT. Encoded protein: CASSFGGSSYNSPLHF.

This chain uses TRBV6-5 with TRBJ2-2; perhaps TRBD2 as D (6 bases). The CDR3 spans 14 residues. Trimming left V 7 bases short and J 3 bases short, with 12 bases between. The germline V gene encodes CDR1 MNHEY and CDR2 SVGAGI. Here the CDR3 reads CASTPGGDTGELFF. The CDR3 DNA reads TGTGCCAGCACTCCCGGGGGAGACACCGGGGAGCTGTTTTTT.

CDR3 bases: TGTGCCAGCAGCCAAGAAACTAGCGGGGGGTTCACAGATACGCAGTATTTT. Translation gives CASSQETSGGFTDTQYF. J is TRBJ2-3 and V is TRBV4-2; 12 nucleotides line up with TRBD2. V trimming: 0 bases; J trimming: 2 bases; junction bases outside the gene matches: 3. Per germline, CDR1 LGHNA and CDR2 YNFKEQ. The CDR3 has 17 amino acids.

There are a few counts of this clone. The V and J genes are TRBV29-1 and TRBJ2-7; possibly TRBD1 for D (6 bases). Trimming took off 7 bases at V and 5 bases at J, with 18 bases between the two ends. The CDR3 extends over 13 amino acids. In germline, CDR1 is SQVTM, CDR2 ANQGSEA. The DNA for the CDR3 is TGCAGCGCACTGTCCGGGACAATGGACGAGCAGTACTTC. This translates into CSALSGTMDEQYF.

The chain employs TRBV4-1 and TRBJ2-7; D perhaps matches TRBD1 (6 bases). CDR3 size: 16 residues. Germline V gene lookup returns CDR1 MGHRA and CDR2 YSYEKL. The V gene lost 0 bases and the J gene lost 2 bases, with 14 bases spanning the gap. CDR3 residues: CASSQDRAGATYEQYF. CDR3 DNA sequence: TGCGCCAGCAGCCAAGATCGGGCAGGGGCCACCTACGAGCAGTACTTC.

The chain uses TRBV5-1 and TRBJ1-1; possible D gene TRBD1, 6 bases. The germline gives CDR1 SGHRS, CDR2 YFSETQ. The CDR3 sequence is 12 residues long. Trimming stripped 4 bases from V and 5 bases from J, with 9 bases between. CDR3 sequence: CASSKTGTEAFF. The CDR3 nucleotides are TGCGCCAGCAGCAAGACAGGTACTGAAGCTTTCTTT.

The rearrangement uses TRBV30 and TRBJ1-1; no reliable D call. This CDR3 is 14 amino acids long. Germline assignment: CDR1 GTSNPN and CDR2 SVGIG (reference sequence). Deletions cut 2 bases from V and 3 bases from J, with 13 bases between. The CDR3 DNA sequence: TGTGCCTGGAGTCCAGTCAGGACCTACACTGAAGCTTTCTTT. Amino acid sequence: CAWSPVRTYTEAFF. Looking up the rest from reference TRBV30 and TRBJ1-1 gives the full variable domain: SQTIHQWPATLVQPVGSPLSLECTVEGTSNPNLYWYRQAAGRGLQLLFYSVGIGQISSEVPQNLSASRPQDRQFILSSKKLLLSDSGFYLCAWSPVRTYTEAFFGQGTRLTVV.